This is a list of T cell receptor beta chains from one sample in a study of blood T cell repertoires in COVID-19. Using immunoSEQ multiplex PCR, the repertoire was profiled, and TCRdb retains in-frame clones only, with some absent. Here the sample spans under 200,000 clones, approximately 90% being singletons. Sequenced material: peripheral blood. The source is a man aged 60 to 69 with acute or convalescent COVID-19. CDR3s include the opening cysteine and the closing phenylalanine or tryptophan. Fields, in order: J gene, V gene, clone size, D gene, CDR3 protein, CDR3 DNA. D genes are given only for firm matches. Where a row states a size, it is once, few, many or the class of an expanded clone; other rows omit it.

>TRBJ2-7|TRBV11-3|.|.
CASSSTRSSYEQYF
TGTGCCAGCAGCTCAACCCGGAGCTCCTACGAGCAGTACTTC
>TRBJ2-7|TRBV5-4|.|TRBD2
CASSPRTSGSYEQYF
TGTGCCAGCAGCCCAAGGACTAGCGGTTCCTACGAGCAGTACTTC
>TRBJ1-2|TRBV11-3|.|.
CASSLTPWGVLPGGYTF
TGTGCCAGCAGCTTAACCCCTTGGGGGGTTCTCCCAGGGGGCTACACCTTC
>TRBJ2-5|TRBV10-3|.|TRBD2
CAISEGASGNWEETQYF
TGTGCCATCAGTGAAGGAGCTAGCGGGAATTGGGAAGAGACCCAGTACTTC
>TRBJ2-1|TRBV7-9|few|TRBD2
CASSLLAGGGNNEQFF
TGTGCCAGCAGCTTATTAGCGGGAGGGGGAAACAATGAGCAGTTCTTC
>TRBJ1-4|TRBV3-1/TRBV3-2|.|.
CASSHQQDKLFF
TGTGCCAGCAGCCACCAACAGGACAAACTGTTTTTT
>TRBJ2-2|TRBV6-1|.|.
CAAQGNTGELFF
TGTGCCGCCCAGGGGAACACCGGGGAGCTGTTTTTT
>TRBJ2-2|TRBV7-8|.|TRBD1
CASSRDRGRTGELFF
TGTGCCAGCAGCCGGGACAGGGGACGCACCGGGGAGCTGTTTTTT
>TRBJ2-5|TRBV7-2|.|TRBD2
CASSFSRLAVRQETQYF
TGTGCCAGCAGCTTTTCAAGACTAGCAGTCCGACAAGAGACCCAGTACTTC
>TRBJ2-1|TRBV18|.|TRBD1
CASSSSRTGGMNEQFF
TGTGCCAGCTCATCTAGCAGGACAGGGGGCATGAATGAGCAGTTCTTC
>TRBJ2-5|TRBV6-5|.|.
CALSFWGGRETQYF
TGTGCTTTAAGCTTCTGGGGGGGGCGGGAGACCCAGTACTTC
>TRBJ1-2|TRBV7-2|.|.
CASSPYRDAGSGYTF
TGTGCCAGCAGCCCTTATCGGGACGCCGGGAGTGGCTACACCTTC
>TRBJ1-6|TRBV14|.|.
CASSQVRENSPLHF
TGTGCCAGCAGCCAAGTTCGGGAAAATTCACCCCTCCACTTT
>TRBJ1-1|TRBV3-1/TRBV3-2|.|.
CASSLGGNTEAFF
TGTGCCAGCAGCCTCGGGGGGAACACTGAAGCTTTCTTT
>TRBJ1-4|TRBV5-1|.|TRBD1
CASSLDRGNEKLFF
TGCGCCAGCAGCTTGGACAGGGGGAATGAAAAACTGTTTTTT
>TRBJ2-1|TRBV10-3|.|.
CAIRELDEQFF
TGTGCCATCAGGGAGCTTGATGAGCAGTTCTTC
>TRBJ2-3|TRBV14|.|.
CASSQVLGLTDTQYF
TGTGCCAGCAGCCAAGTCCTGGGACTTACAGATACGCAGTATTTT
>TRBJ1-1|TRBV7-2|.|TRBD1
CASSLITGLSGGTEAFF
TGTGCCAGCAGCTTGATCACAGGGTTGTCAGGGGGGACTGAAGCTTTCTTT
>TRBJ1-2|TRBV3-1/TRBV3-2|.|.
CASSHRGGDYGYTF
TGTGCCAGCAGCCACAGGGGTGGGGACTATGGCTACACCTTC
>TRBJ1-2|TRBV6-5|once|.
CASRPDWEAGYGYTF
TGTGCCAGCAGGCCTGACTGGGAGGCGGGGTATGGCTACACCTTC
>TRBJ1-2|TRBV3-1/TRBV3-2|.|TRBD1
CASSQDSNRGYGYTF
TGTGCCAGCAGCCAAGATTCGAACAGGGGCTATGGCTACACCTTC
>TRBJ1-2|TRBV10-1|.|.
CARPTVEGNHTF
TGCGCCAGGCCCACAGTAGAGGGAAACCACACCTTC
>TRBJ1-3|TRBV3-1/TRBV3-2|.|.
CASSQVEGVGNTIYF
TGTGCCAGCAGCCAAGTTGAAGGGGTCGGAAACACCATATATTTT
>TRBJ1-5|TRBV12-1|.|.
CASSFGVEVGRGNQPQHF
.
>TRBJ1-1|TRBV11-2|.|.
CASSHYTGLNTEAFF
TGTGCCAGCAGCCATTATACAGGCTTGAACACTGAAGCTTTCTTT
>TRBJ1-1|TRBV30|.|.
CAWSVAHREAFF
TGTGCCTGGAGTGTAGCTCACAGGGAAGCTTTCTTT
>TRBJ1-2|TRBV30|.|.
CAWSWGSSDGYTF
TGTGCCTGGAGTTGGGGCAGTTCTGATGGCTACACCTTC
>TRBJ2-1|TRBV10-3|.|TRBD2
CATGRGGSYNEQFF
TGTGCCACCGGGCGCGGGGGCTCCTACAATGAGCAGTTCTTC
>TRBJ2-7|TRBV27|.|TRBD1
CASSLRGQGNEQYF
TGTGCCAGCAGTTTAAGGGGACAGGGGAACGAGCAGTACTTC
>TRBJ1-5|TRBV19|.|TRBD1
CASSKTGTGIHSNQPQHF
TGTGCCAGTAGTAAGACCGGGACAGGGATACATAGCAATCAGCCCCAGCATTTT
>TRBJ2-1|TRBV24-1|.|.
CATSDEGRGLNNEQFF
TGTGCCACCAGTGATGAGGGCAGGGGTCTTAACAATGAGCAGTTCTTC
>TRBJ1-3|TRBV15|.|.
CATSRGQSGNTIYF
TGTGCCACCAGCAGAGGACAATCAGGAAACACCATATATTTT
>TRBJ1-1|TRBV15|.|.
CATSRGGTISGRAEAFF
TGTGCCACCAGCAGAGGAGGGACAATCTCCGGACGGGCTGAAGCTTTCTTT
>TRBJ1-6|TRBV5-8|.|TRBD1
CASSWGQGANSPLHF
TGTGCCAGCAGCTGGGGACAGGGGGCAAATTCACCCCTCCACTTT
>TRBJ1-6|TRBV27|once|.
CASSLYRTATANSPLHF
TGTGCCAGCAGTTTATACCGGACAGCAACAGCAAATTCACCCCTCCACTTT
>TRBJ1-1|TRBV7-9|.|.
CASSLGGGVEAFF
TGTGCCAGCAGCTTAGGAGGAGGTGTTGAAGCTTTCTTT